This TCR beta chain was found in a study of blood T cell repertoires in COVID-19. The overall study: Italy, Spain and the United States were the sources of the convalescent and acute COVID-19 samples.

In the original analysis: Researchers report that nucleated cell counts were estimated from reference gene primer amplification. Method: immunoSEQ multiplex PCR; TCRdb's copy keeps in-frame clones and lacks some. That table is the source of V, J and clone size, and D and trimming were worked out from the DNA. Of about 42,000 clones in the sample, around 90% are singletons; the top ten hold 0.3% to 0.45%. After removal of 1 base from V and 5 bases from J, the junction contained 5 bases not matched to a gene. The CDR3 sequence is 16 residues long. CDR1 is SGHTS and CDR2 is YDEGEE in the germline V gene.

Source material: peripheral blood. The source of this sequence is a human donor in a cohort sampled during active COVID-19. The chain recombines TRBV5-8 with TRBJ2-5; TRBD2 agrees at 13 bases. CDR3 bases: TGTGCCAGCAGCTTGTCAGGGACTAGCGGGGCCGAGACCCAGTACTTC. Translated: CASSLSGTSGAETQYF.